The rows below give T cell receptor beta chains drawn from one sample of a study of cytomegalovirus exposure and HLA in healthy donors. This table comes from immunoSEQ multiplex PCR, and its TCRdb copy is limited to in-frame clones, with some not included. The data hold 150,000 to 200,000 clones, with roughly 96% observed a single time. The sequencing input was PBMCs. The receptors here all came from a woman under 30 in good health and CMV-seronegative. The CDR3 runs from the conserved cysteine through the conserved F or W. The order of the fields is clone size, J gene, D gene, CDR3 length, V gene, CDR3 DNA, CDR3 protein. A D gene is named only where the DNA matches it firmly. Clone size is stated in some rows and not others, as once, few, many or a class when expanded.

clone size: once
J gene: TRBJ2-7
D gene: -
CDR3 length: 15
V gene: TRBV7-2
CDR3 DNA: TGTGCCAGCAGCTTAGGTGCAGGGTATGACTACGAGCAGTACTTC
CDR3 protein: CASSLGAGYDYEQYF

clone size: -
J gene: TRBJ1-1
D gene: TRBD1
CDR3 length: 13
V gene: TRBV6-5
CDR3 DNA: TGTGCCAGCAGGGGACAGGGGATGACTGAAGCTTTCTTT
CDR3 protein: CASRGQGMTEAFF

clone size: -
J gene: TRBJ1-1
D gene: -
CDR3 length: 15
V gene: TRBV6-5
CDR3 DNA: TGTGCCAGCAGTCGAGGGTATGAAGGAAACACTGAAGCTTTCTTT
CDR3 protein: CASSRGYEGNTEAFF

clone size: -
J gene: TRBJ2-6
D gene: TRBD2
CDR3 length: 16
V gene: TRBV5-1
CDR3 DNA: TGCGCCAGCAGCGCAGCGGGGGTCTGGGGGGCCAACGTCCTGACTTTC
CDR3 protein: CASSAAGVWGANVLTF

clone size: -
J gene: TRBJ2-2
D gene: TRBD2
CDR3 length: 17
V gene: TRBV18
CDR3 DNA: TGTGCCAGCTCCACCACTAAAACTAGCGGGACCACCGGGGAGCTGTTTTTT
CDR3 protein: CASSTTKTSGTTGELFF

clone size: -
J gene: TRBJ1-1
D gene: TRBD1
CDR3 length: 16
V gene: TRBV5-8
CDR3 DNA: TGTGCCAGCCCAAACCCATCGGGACAGGGGGGCACTGAAGCTTTCTTT
CDR3 protein: CASPNPSGQGGTEAFF

clone size: -
J gene: TRBJ2-7
D gene: TRBD2
CDR3 length: 14
V gene: TRBV27
CDR3 DNA: TGTGCCAGCAGTTGGCTAGCGGGATCCTACGAGCAGTACTTC
CDR3 protein: CASSWLAGSYEQYF

clone size: -
J gene: TRBJ2-7
D gene: TRBD2
CDR3 length: 18
V gene: TRBV15
CDR3 DNA: TGTGCCACCAGCAGAGAAGGGACTAGCGGGGGGAACTCCTACGAGCAGTACTTC
CDR3 protein: CATSREGTSGGNSYEQYF

clone size: -
J gene: TRBJ2-2
D gene: TRBD1
CDR3 length: 13
V gene: TRBV27
CDR3 DNA: TGTGCCACCAGGGGGCTGGGTACCGGGGAGCTGTTTTTT
CDR3 protein: CATRGLGTGELFF

clone size: -
J gene: TRBJ2-7
D gene: -
CDR3 length: 13
V gene: TRBV15
CDR3 DNA: TGTGCCACCAGCAGAGCAGGGATCCACGAGCAGTACTTC
CDR3 protein: CATSRAGIHEQYF

clone size: -
J gene: TRBJ2-2
D gene: -
CDR3 length: 16
V gene: TRBV4-3
CDR3 DNA: TGCGCCAGCAGCCAAGAACGCGGGGTGACTAGCGGGGAGCTGTTTTTT
CDR3 protein: CASSQERGVTSGELFF

clone size: -
J gene: TRBJ2-7
D gene: -
CDR3 length: 14
V gene: TRBV14
CDR3 DNA: TGTGCCAGCAGCCAAGGGCCCAACCTCTACGAGCAGTACTTC
CDR3 protein: CASSQGPNLYEQYF

clone size: -
J gene: TRBJ2-2
D gene: TRBD1
CDR3 length: 15
V gene: TRBV5-1
CDR3 DNA: TGCGCCAGCAGCTTGGCCGAGGGGGCCTTCGGGGAGCTGTTTTTT
CDR3 protein: CASSLAEGAFGELFF

clone size: -
J gene: TRBJ1-5
D gene: -
CDR3 length: 12
V gene: TRBV27
CDR3 DNA: TGTGCCAGCAGTCCAGGGGATCAGCCCCAGCATTTT
CDR3 protein: CASSPGDQPQHF

clone size: few
J gene: TRBJ1-6
D gene: -
CDR3 length: 16
V gene: TRBV11-2
CDR3 DNA: TGTGCCAGCAGCTCCCACCTACAGGGCTTGGATTCACCCCTCCACTTT
CDR3 protein: CASSSHLQGLDSPLHF

clone size: -
J gene: TRBJ2-3
D gene: TRBD2
CDR3 length: 19
V gene: TRBV27
CDR3 DNA: TGTGCCAGCAGTTTATCCGTGGTAGTAGGACTAGCGGGGCTTGGTACGCAGTATTTT
CDR3 protein: CASSLSVVVGLAGLGTQYF

clone size: -
J gene: TRBJ2-1
D gene: TRBD1
CDR3 length: 14
V gene: TRBV4-2
CDR3 DNA: TGTGCCAGCAGCCAAGGCGGACAGGGAAATGAGCAGTTCTTC
CDR3 protein: CASSQGGQGNEQFF

clone size: -
J gene: TRBJ2-5
D gene: TRBD2
CDR3 length: 14
V gene: TRBV6-6
CDR3 DNA: TGTGCCAGCAGTTATCAGCGGGGAGCAGAGACCCAGTACTTC
CDR3 protein: CASSYQRGAETQYF